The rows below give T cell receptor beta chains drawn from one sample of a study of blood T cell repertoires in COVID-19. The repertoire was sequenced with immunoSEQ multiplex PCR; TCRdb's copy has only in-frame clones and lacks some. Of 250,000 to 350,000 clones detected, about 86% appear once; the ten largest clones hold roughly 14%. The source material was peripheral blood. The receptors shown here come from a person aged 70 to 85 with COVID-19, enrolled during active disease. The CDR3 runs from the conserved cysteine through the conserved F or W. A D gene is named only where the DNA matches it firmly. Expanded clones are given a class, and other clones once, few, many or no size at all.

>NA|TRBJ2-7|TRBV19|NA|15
TGTGCCAGTAGTATAGATCAATCCAGGGCCGACGAGCAGTACTTC
CASSIDQSRADEQYF
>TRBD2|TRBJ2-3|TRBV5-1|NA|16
TGCGCCAGCAGCCTCTTAGGATGGGGGGGGGCAGATACGCAGTATTTT
CASSLLGWGGADTQYF
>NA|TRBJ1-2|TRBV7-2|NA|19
TGTGCCAGCAGCGCAACTGGGGTTACGACAGCCGCTAACTATTATGGCTACACCTTC
CASSATGVTTAANYYGYTF
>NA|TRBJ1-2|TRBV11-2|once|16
TGTGCCAGCAGCTTATCCCAGGGCCGAGCTAACTATGGCTACACCTTC
CASSLSQGRANYGYTF
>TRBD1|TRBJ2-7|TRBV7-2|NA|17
TGTGCCAGCAGCCGTGACAGGGGTAGTACAGTAATCTACGAGCAGTACTTC
CASSRDRGSTVIYEQYF
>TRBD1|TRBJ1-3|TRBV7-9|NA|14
TGTGCCAGCAGGAGACAGGGAAGTGGAAACACCATATATTTT
CASRRQGSGNTIYF
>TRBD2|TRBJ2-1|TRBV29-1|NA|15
TGCAGCGTTGAAGGTAGCGGGGGGTCCTACAATGAGCAGTTCTTC
CSVEGSGGSYNEQFF
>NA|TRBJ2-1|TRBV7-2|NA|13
TGTGCCAGCATTGGTAGGTTCACGGGTGAGCAGTTCTTC
CASIGRFTGEQFF
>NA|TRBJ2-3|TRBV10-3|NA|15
TGTGCCATCAGTGAGTATCGGGATAGCACAGATACGCAGTATTTT
CAISEYRDSTDTQYF
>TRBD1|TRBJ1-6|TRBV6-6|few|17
TGTGCCAGCAGTCGAGAGACCGGGACAGGGCCTTCTTCACCCCTCCACTTT
CASSRETGTGPSSPLHF
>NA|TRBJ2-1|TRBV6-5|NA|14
TGTGCCAGCAGTTACTCGACTGTTAACAATGAGCAGTTCTTC
CASSYSTVNNEQFF
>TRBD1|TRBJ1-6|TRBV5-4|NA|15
TGTGCCAGCAGCGAACAGGGGCGGTGGAATTCACCCCTCCACTTT
CASSEQGRWNSPLHF
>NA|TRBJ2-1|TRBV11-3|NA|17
TGTGCCAGCAGCAACGGTAGGGGTCGGGGGGCTTACAATGAGCAGTTCTTC
CASSNGRGRGAYNEQFF
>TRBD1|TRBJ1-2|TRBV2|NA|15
TGTGCCAGCAGAGCGGGACAGGGGCCTAACTATGGCTACACCTTC
CASRAGQGPNYGYTF
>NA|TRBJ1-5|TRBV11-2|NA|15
TGTGCCAGCAGCTTAGAGGGCAGGGGCGGTCAGCCCCAGCATTTT
CASSLEGRGGQPQHF
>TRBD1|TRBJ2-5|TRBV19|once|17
TGTGCCAGTAGTATTCGCCGAGGACAGGGGGCGGGGGAGACCCAGTACTTC
CASSIRRGQGAGETQYF
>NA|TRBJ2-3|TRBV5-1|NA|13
TGCGCCAGCAGTAACAGAGTCGAAGATACGCAGTATTTT
CASSNRVEDTQYF
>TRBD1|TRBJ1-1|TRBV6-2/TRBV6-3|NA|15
TGTGCCAGCAGTCAACAGGGGGCGCGGGTCACTGAAGCTTTCTTT
CASSQQGARVTEAFF
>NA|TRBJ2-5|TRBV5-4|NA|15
TGTGCCAGCAGCATGGGGGGAGCGGTTCAAGAGACCCAGTACTTC
CASSMGGAVQETQYF
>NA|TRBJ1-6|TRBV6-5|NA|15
TGTGCCAGCAGTTGGGATCGCCAGGGTAATTCACCCCTCCACTTT
CASSWDRQGNSPLHF
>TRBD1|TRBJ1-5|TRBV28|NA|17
TGTGCCAGCAGATTCCCATCCCCGGGACAGGGTAATCAGCCCCAGCATTTT
CASRFPSPGQGNQPQHF
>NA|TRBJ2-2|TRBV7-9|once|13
TGTGCCAGCAGGTGGGGAGGCACCGGGGAGCTGTTTTTT
CASRWGGTGELFF